The following is a T cell receptor beta chain sequence with its context. The entry originates in a study of regulatory T cells in long-lasting Graves disease. Investigators prepared the TCR beta libraries by applying iRepertoire HTBI primers and Arm-PCR of CDR3 regions. TCRdb re-analysed the multiplex PCR reads in MiXCR, keeping a single row per CDR3 protein. The table includes about 620,000 distinct CDR3 sequences, approximately 15% detected once. The time point denotes: newly diagnosed GD, antithyroid drugs for less than 3 months. RNA from PBMCs was the source of the TCR library. These data are also associated with another study on T cells in Graves' hyperthyroidism and ophthalmopathy. According to that study: These patients, aged 18 to 65, had recently diagnosed hyperthyroidism lasting under 2 months.

The receptor was derived from a woman in her twenties or thirties with Graves disease. The source material was peripheral blood mononuclear cells (PBMCs), sampled at new diagnosis, from a patient treated with antithyroid drugs.

CDR3 coding DNA: TGTGCCAGCAGTTTTATGTCTAGCGGGCCTACCTACGAGCAGTACTTC. It specifies CASSFMSSGPTYEQYF. The V gene is TRBV27, the J gene TRBJ2-7, with 8 positions matching TRBD2. The germline V gene has CDR1 MNHEY and CDR2 SMNVEV (reference sequence). Trimming cost V 3 bases and J 2 bases; bases outside gene matches: 9. The CDR3 contains 16 residues.